This T cell receptor beta chain was found in a study of persistence of HIV-infected CD4 T cells. The libraries were made with immunoSEQ version 4 in survey mode. Sequencing used immunoSEQ multiplex PCR; TCRdb keeps in-frame clones, though not all of them. Seen here are over 25,000 clones, roughly 82% observed once, and the top ten hold about 4.6%. The stimulus was lysate of CMV-infected fibroblasts, 9 to 10 ug/mL. CD40L/CD69 double-negative CD45RO-high memory CD4+ T cells were collected. CD8+ T cells were removed from PBMCs prior to stimulation. CD8-depleted PBMCs were stimulated about 17 hours with anti-CD28/CD49d costimulation, CD40-blocking antibody and enfuvirtide. Turning to this clone: Its antigen is undetermined. The junction and the germline gene differ at one end; a read error may be behind it.

Study results and limitations: Antigen-responding cells were enriched for degenerate expanded CDR3beta sequences. TCR oligoclonality correlated with proviral oligoclonality in the same sorted populations.

The length of the CDR3 is 19 residues. Germline V gives CDR1 SGHRS, CDR2 YFSETQ. The material sequenced was CD4+ T cells sorted from PBMCs after approximately 20-hour stimulation, taken from a patient who received antiretroviral therapy. This chain links TRBV5-1 with TRBJ2-7; 10 positions agree with TRBD2. This receptor was obtained from an adult man with HIV who was CMV-seropositive. The CDR3 protein is CASSLRPSGGQNPSNEQYF. Here the CDR3 DNA reads TGCGCCAGCAGCTTGCGCCCTAGCGGGGGCCAAAACCCCTCCAACGAGCAGTACTTC.